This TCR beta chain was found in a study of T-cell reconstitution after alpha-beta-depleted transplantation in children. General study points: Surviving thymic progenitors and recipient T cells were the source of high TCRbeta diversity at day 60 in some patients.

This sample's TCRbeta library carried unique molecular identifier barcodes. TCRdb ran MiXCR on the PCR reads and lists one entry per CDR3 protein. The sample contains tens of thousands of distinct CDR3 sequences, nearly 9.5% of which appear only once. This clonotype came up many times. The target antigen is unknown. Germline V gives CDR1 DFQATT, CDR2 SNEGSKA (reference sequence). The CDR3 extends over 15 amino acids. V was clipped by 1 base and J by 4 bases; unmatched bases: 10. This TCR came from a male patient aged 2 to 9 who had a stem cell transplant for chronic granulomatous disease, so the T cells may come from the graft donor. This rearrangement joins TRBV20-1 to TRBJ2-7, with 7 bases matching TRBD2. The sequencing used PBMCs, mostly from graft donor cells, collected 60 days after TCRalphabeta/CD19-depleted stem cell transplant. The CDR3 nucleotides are TGCAGTGCTAGAGCCTTAGCGGGTTGGGGGTACGAGCAGTACTTC. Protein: CSARALAGWGYEQYF.